Given below is one T cell receptor (beta chain) in context. Antigen specificity is unknown. V trimming: 0 bases; J trimming: 8 bases; junction bases outside the gene matches: 11. CDR1 is WNHNN and CDR2 is SYGVQD in the germline V gene (reference sequence). This CDR3 has 16 amino acids. This record belongs to a study of cytomegalovirus exposure and HLA in healthy donors. Study observations and caveats: Most of the TCR beta V segments (in an earlier analysis) were productive either about 90% or about 30% of the time.

Researchers ran the PCR with 60 Vbeta and 13 Jbeta primers. Here immunoSEQ multiplex PCR was the method, and the copy in TCRdb shows in-frame clones only, minus some. Of about 120,000 clones listed, roughly 80% are singletons. The clonotype comes from a man aged 45 to 65 in good health and CMV-seropositive. Sequenced: PBMCs. The chain has TRBV10-1 and TRBJ1-2, with 8 bases fitting TRBD1. The CDR3 sequence is CASSESRSAGGQGYTF. Here the CDR3 DNA reads TGCGCCAGCAGTGAGTCGAGGAGCGCAGGGGGCCAAGGCTACACCTTC.